This T cell receptor (beta chain) was identified in a study of Graves' ophthalmopathy and Graves' hyperthyroidism. This clonotype was found many times. Trimming removed 0 bases from V and 1 base from J, with 10 bases in between. Germline CDR1 GTSNPN, CDR2 SVGIG (reference sequence). The CDR3 spans 14 residues. Amplified TCR beta CDR3 regions were obtained using RNA transcripts as template. In the first round, RT-PCR was carried out with HTBI primers, and a multiplex PCR formed the second round. TCRdb called the multiplex PCR reads again in MiXCR, with one record for every CDR3 protein. Of about half a million distinct CDR3 sequences listed, about 15% are singletons.

Sequencing used blood. This rearrangement joins TRBV30 to TRBJ2-7; D gene uncertain. The clonotype comes from a woman aged 30 to 39 with Graves' ophthalmopathy. Written as DNA, the CDR3 is TGTGCCTGGAGTGTCGGGCGGAGTTCCTACGAGCAGTACTTC. Amino acid sequence: CAWSVGRSSYEQYF.